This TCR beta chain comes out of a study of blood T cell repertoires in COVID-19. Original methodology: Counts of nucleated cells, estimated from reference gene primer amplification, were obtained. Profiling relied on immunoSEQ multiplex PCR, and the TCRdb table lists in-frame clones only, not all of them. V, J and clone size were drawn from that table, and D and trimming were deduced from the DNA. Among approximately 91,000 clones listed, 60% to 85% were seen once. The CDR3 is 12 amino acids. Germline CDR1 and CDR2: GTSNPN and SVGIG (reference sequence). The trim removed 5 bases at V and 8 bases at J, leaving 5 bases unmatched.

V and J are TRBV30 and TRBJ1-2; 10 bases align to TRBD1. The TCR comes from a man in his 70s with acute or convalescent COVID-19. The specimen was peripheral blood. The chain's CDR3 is CAWATGGKGYTF. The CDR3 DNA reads TGTGCCTGGGCGACAGGGGGCAAGGGCTACACCTTC.